Each of the 10 T cell receptor beta chains below was sequenced from the same sample in a study of T-cell reconstitution after alpha-beta-depleted transplantation in children. Unique molecular identifiers were incorporated during preparation of the TCRbeta library. TCRdb independently ran MiXCR on the PCR reads; one entry per CDR3 protein. This table has 700,000 to 850,000 distinct CDR3 sequences, 15% to 20% appearing once. This sample comprised PBMCs, mostly from graft donor cells, obtained 360 days after TCRalphabeta/CD19-depleted stem cell transplant. The receptors were sampled from a male patient younger than 18 who had a stem cell transplant for acute lymphoblastic leukemia, so the T cells may come from the graft donor.

This clonotype was seen only a few times. This CDR3 reads CASSTHRGLETQYF. The CDR3 region has the DNA TGCGCCAGCAGCACTCACAGGGGACTGGAGACCCAGTACTTC. The genes are TRBV5-1 and TRBJ2-5; D may be TRBD1 (7 bases). V lost 4 bases to trimming and J lost 5 bases, with 15 bases between them. The CDR3 totals 14 residues. Germline lookup yields CDR1 SGHRS and CDR2 YFSETQ.

This clonotype was seen a handful of times. The chain recombines TRBV6-5 with TRBJ2-3, with a weak D call TRBD2 (5 bases). CDR3 length equals 17 residues. From germline, CDR1 is MNHEY and CDR2 SVGAGI. V was shortened by 0 bases and J by 3 bases, with 16 bases between the two germline ends. The CDR3 spells CASSYSGSGGVTDTQYF. In DNA form, the CDR3 reads TGTGCCAGCAGTTACTCGGGGTCAGGAGGAGTGACAGATACGCAGTATTTT.

A few counts support this clonotype. V and J are TRBV16 and TRBJ2-1; D not certain. CDR1 and CDR2 from the germline V gene are KGHSY and FQNENV. There are 17 residues in the CDR3. The V end was cut by 1 base, the J end by 8 bases, with 21 bases between. CDR3 sequence reads: CASSQLAQAFLGHEQFF. The CDR3 DNA sequence: TGTGCCAGCAGCCAATTAGCCCAAGCCTTTTTAGGCCATGAGCAGTTCTTC.

This clonotype was observed a handful of times. This chain links TRBV12-3 or TRBV12-4 with TRBJ2-7; D may be TRBD1 or TRBD2 (5 bases each). This CDR3 spans 14 amino acids. With 1 base removed from V and 6 bases from J, the gap between germline ends came to 13 bases. The CDR3 spells CASSLESGPGEQYF. CDR3 sequence (DNA): TGTGCCAGCAGTTTAGAATCGGGGCCCGGCGAGCAGTACTTC.

The chain is built from TRBV10-3 and TRBJ2-1; 9 nucleotides match TRBD2. This CDR3 spans 17 amino acids. Germline CDR1 is ENHRY and CDR2 is SYGVKD. Germline trimming cut 2 bases from V and 3 bases from J; bases unmatched to any gene: 8. The CDR3 spells CAISELDGLAIYNEQFF. DNA for the CDR3: TGTGCCATCAGTGAGCTAGACGGACTAGCGATCTACAATGAGCAGTTCTTC.

The rearrangement uses TRBV4-1 and TRBJ2-3; TRBD2 matches at 12 bases. CDR1 MGHRA and CDR2 YSYEKL come from the germline V gene. This CDR3 spans 19 amino acids. V gave up 1 base and J gave up 0 bases; unmatched junction bases: 8. The CDR3 loop is CASSQGLAGALLSTDTQYF. CDR3 in DNA: TGCGCCAGCAGCCAAGGACTAGCGGGAGCGTTACTCAGCACAGATACGCAGTATTTT.

The gene calls are TRBV29-1 and TRBJ2-3; TRBD1 matches 7 bases. The J segment lost 3 bases and the V segment lost 8 bases, leaving 11 bases of the junction unmatched. CDR1 is SQVTM, CDR2 ANQGSEA, per germline. CDR3 length: 14 residues. The CDR3, as DNA: TGCAGCCTGGTCGGGACAGCCTATACAGATACGCAGTATTTT. Residues: CSLVGTAYTDTQYF.

The CDR3 loop reads CASSPDTGGFSYEQYF. The CDR3 coding sequence is TGTGCCAGCTCACCAGACACAGGGGGCTTTTCCTACGAGCAGTACTTC. The chain joins TRBV18 to TRBJ2-7; 9 bases agree with TRBD1. The CDR3 sequence is 16 residues long. Germline CDR1 is KGHSH and CDR2 is LQKENI. V lost 2 bases to trimming and J lost 1 base; unmatched junction nucleotides: 6.

This rearrangement joins TRBV20-1 to TRBJ2-3; 8 bases are a match to TRBD2. Germline CDR1 is DFQATT and CDR2 is SNEGSKA (reference sequence). V shed 1 base and J 4 bases; nucleotides not matched to a gene: 10. The CDR3 contains 16 residues. The CDR3 DNA is TGCAGTGCTAGAGGTGGAGGCGGGAGGACCGCAGATACGCAGTATTTT. Amino acids: CSARGGGGRTADTQYF.

This clonotype was counted ten times or more. The chain employs TRBV5-1 and TRBJ2-1; 8 bases line up with TRBD2. The V gene's germline CDR1 is SGHRS and CDR2 YFSETQ. V trimming: 0 bases; J trimming: 5 bases; junction bases outside the gene matches: 13. The CDR3 has 18 amino acids. In nucleotides, the CDR3 is TGCGCCAGCAGCTTGGCCGGCCCTAGCGGGTCCCCAAACAATGAGCAGTTCTTC. Protein product: CASSLAGPSGSPNNEQFF.